This T cell receptor (beta chain) appears in the sequencing data of a study of human T cells and chemical hapten exposure (dated by TCRdb to about 2021). In the study overall: For sensitization, 2% DPC in acetone was applied to a 2 cm by 2 cm area of upper inner arm skin. Patient blood was sampled pre-sensitization (week 0) and at 2, 6 and about 24 weeks after DPC sensitization. Libraries were pooled for sequencing, and variation in per-sample TCR yields was attributed mainly to small differences in library volumes within the pool. Blood for TCR sequencing was provided by twenty-nine alopecia patients at one to four time points (pre-sensitization, 2, 6 and 24 weeks). Patch testing was performed on the upper back with Finn chambers containing 0.01% DPC, and the patch tests were scored after 6 days according to International Contact Dermatitis Research Group standards. Throughout the roughly 24-week study period, patients were also given weekly therapeutic DPC doses on the scalp. The patient cohort, mostly female, included alopecia areata with under or over 50% scalp involvement, alopecia totalis and alopecia universalis. This study followed changes in the peripheral blood TCR repertoire in vivo during primary and secondary sensitization of alopecia patients to the hapten diphenylcyclopropenone (DPC). Results the study describes overall, beyond this receptor: Compared with pre-sensitization or healthy control sets, expanded TCRs formed significantly more large CDR3 similarity clusters, which is consistent with antigen-driven responses. The number of TCRs above 1 in 1000 frequency did not change with DPC sensitization; there was no evidence of global repertoire structure alterations. Because all patients had alopecia, a presumed autoimmune disease, the immune response of the patients might differ from that of healthy individuals. Patch test score correlated positively with the number of PT1 expanded TCRs, reaching significance at thresholds 8, 16 and 32 but not at 4. Repeated subsampling changed both the strength of the expansion versus patch-test correlation and the threshold at which that correlation became significant.

The method was RACE. Sequenced using a NextSeq 500. During library preparation, unique molecular identifiers were attached to individual cDNA molecules so that TCRs could be counted quantitatively and reproducibly. Each blood RNA sample was used to sequence both TCR alpha and TCR beta chains. As for the original processing: A median of around 96,000 TCRs per sample was observed, with a range of about 20,000 to 690,600. The Decombinator software suite was used to annotate V, J and CDR3 in the TCR reads. For PS versus PT1 abundance plots, all samples were subsampled to the same number of TCRs (28,000). TCRs were defined as expanded if absent before sensitization and observed at least eight times at the 2-week time point. Clones were called with MiXCR by TCRdb after fastp trimmed the public reads at Q25, and only in-frame beta chains were retained. Rows with a matching CDR3 protein are joined into one entry that keeps the most common DNA and genes. For this entry, the V and J calls and clone size follow TCRdb and not the study's own pipeline. For this sample the table gives about 14,000 distinct CDR3 sequences, of which over 15% were detected only once. The ten largest clones capture more than 5.5% of the sample.

This clonotype was counted at least ten times. This receptor's antigen is unknown. No clone much larger than this one lies a single base away; base qualities are absent. Measured from the cysteine to the phenylalanine, the CDR3 is 16 residues long. Only CDR3 DNA is held: 48 bases, read in frame from base 1. V lost 1 base and J lost 1 base, and the count of bases not matched to a germline gene is 1. The germline V gene specifies SGHRS as CDR1 and YFSETQ as CDR2. This specimen's time point label, interpreted: patch test 1, 2 weeks after DPC sensitization. In light of the paper, this sample's treatment or condition label describes: therapeutic diphenylcyclopropenone sensitization with weekly scalp DPC. At each patch-test visit, blood was drawn before the patch test was applied. Patients were eligible if aged 18 to 70, diagnosed with alopecia and judged suitable for DPC therapy, and pregnant patients were excluded. Unfractionated whole blood was collected in Tempus Blood RNA tubes, and total RNA was extracted from that blood.

The rearrangement joined TRBV5-1 to TRBJ2-3; TRBD2 matches 12 bases in the middle. The source is a woman aged 25 to 39 with alopecia areata. Some clones in this sample may be carry-over from other donors' samples. The sample consisted of whole blood, taken in connection with sensitization to the hapten diphenylcyclopropenone (DPC). Here the CDR3 is given as CASSLRLAGGTDTQYF. The DNA reads TGCGCCAGCAGCTTGCGACTAGCGGGGGGCACAGATACGCAGTATTTT.